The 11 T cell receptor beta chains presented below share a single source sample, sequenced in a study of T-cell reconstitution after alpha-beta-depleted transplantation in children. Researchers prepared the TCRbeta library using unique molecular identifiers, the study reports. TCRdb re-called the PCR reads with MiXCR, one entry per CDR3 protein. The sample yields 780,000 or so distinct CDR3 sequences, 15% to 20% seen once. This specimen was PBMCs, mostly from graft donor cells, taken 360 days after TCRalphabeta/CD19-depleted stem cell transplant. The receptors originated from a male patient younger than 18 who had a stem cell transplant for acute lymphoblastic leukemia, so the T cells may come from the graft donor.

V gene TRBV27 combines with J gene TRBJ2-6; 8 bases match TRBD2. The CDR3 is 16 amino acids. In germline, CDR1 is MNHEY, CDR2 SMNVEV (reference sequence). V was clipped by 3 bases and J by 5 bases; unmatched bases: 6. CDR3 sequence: CASSLRGDWRANVLTF. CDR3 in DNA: TGTGCCAGCAGTTTGCGGGGGGATTGGAGGGCCAACGTCCTGACTTTC.

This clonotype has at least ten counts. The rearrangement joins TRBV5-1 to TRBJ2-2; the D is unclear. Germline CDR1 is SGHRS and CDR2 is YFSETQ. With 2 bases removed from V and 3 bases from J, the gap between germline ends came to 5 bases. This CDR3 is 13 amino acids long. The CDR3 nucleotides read TGCGCCAGCAGCTTAACGGACACCGGGGAGCTGTTTTTT. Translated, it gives CASSLTDTGELFF. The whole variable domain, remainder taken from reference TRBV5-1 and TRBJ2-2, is KAGVTQTPRYLIKTRGQQVTLSCSPISGHRSVSWYQQTPGQGLQFLFEYFSETQRNKGNFPGRFSGRQFSNSRSEMNVSTLELGDSALYLCASSLTDTGELFFGEGSRLTVL.

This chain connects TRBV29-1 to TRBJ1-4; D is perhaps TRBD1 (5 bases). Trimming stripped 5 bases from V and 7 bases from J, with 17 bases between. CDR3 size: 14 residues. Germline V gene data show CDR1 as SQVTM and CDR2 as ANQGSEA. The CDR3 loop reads CSVLFGTRPEKLFF. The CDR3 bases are TGCAGCGTTCTTTTCGGGACCCGGCCTGAAAAACTGTTTTTT.

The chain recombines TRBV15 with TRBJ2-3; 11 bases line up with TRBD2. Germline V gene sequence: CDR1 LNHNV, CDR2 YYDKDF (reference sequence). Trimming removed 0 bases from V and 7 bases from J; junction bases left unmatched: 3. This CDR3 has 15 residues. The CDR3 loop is CATSRDTSGSNTQYF. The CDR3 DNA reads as TGTGCCACCAGCAGAGATACTAGCGGGAGCAATACGCAGTATTTT.

The CDR3 loop reads CASSLRGGYSTDTQYF. CDR3 DNA sequence: TGTGCCAGCAGCTTACGGGGGGGCTATAGCACAGATACGCAGTATTTT. The gene calls are TRBV7-9 and TRBJ2-3, with 8 bases lining up with TRBD2. This CDR3 has 16 amino acids. Germline V gene sequence: CDR1 SEHNR, CDR2 FQNEAQ (reference sequence). V was clipped by 2 bases and J by 0 bases; unmatched bases: 4.

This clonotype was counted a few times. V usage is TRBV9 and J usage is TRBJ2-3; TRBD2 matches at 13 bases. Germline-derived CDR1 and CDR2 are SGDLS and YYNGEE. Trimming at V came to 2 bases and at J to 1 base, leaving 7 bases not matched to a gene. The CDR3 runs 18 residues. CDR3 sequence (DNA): TGTGCCAGCAGCGTCCGGACTAGCGGGAGTTCGGGCACAGATACGCAGTATTTT. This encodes CASSVRTSGSSGTDTQYF.

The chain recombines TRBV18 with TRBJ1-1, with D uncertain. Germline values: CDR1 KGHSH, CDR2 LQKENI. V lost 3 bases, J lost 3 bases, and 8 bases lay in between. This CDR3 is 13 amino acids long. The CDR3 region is CASSPLVDTEAFF. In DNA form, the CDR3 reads TGTGCCAGCTCACCGCTAGTTGACACTGAAGCTTTCTTT.

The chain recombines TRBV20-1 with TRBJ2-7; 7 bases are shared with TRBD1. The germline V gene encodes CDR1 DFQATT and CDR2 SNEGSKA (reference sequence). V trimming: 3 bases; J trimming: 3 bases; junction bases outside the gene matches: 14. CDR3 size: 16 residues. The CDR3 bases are TGCAGTGCTAGGCCTGTAAGGGACAGAAGCCTCTACGAGCAGTACTTC. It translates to CSARPVRDRSLYEQYF.

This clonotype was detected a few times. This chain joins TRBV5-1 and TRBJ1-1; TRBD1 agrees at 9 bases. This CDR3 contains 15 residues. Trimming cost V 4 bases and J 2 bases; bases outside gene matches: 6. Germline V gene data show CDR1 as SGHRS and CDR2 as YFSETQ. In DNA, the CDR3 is TGCGCCAGCAGCCCCGGGACAGGGCGCAACACTGAAGCTTTCTTT. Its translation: CASSPGTGRNTEAFF. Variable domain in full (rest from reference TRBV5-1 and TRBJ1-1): KAGVTQTPRYLIKTRGQQVTLSCSPISGHRSVSWYQQTPGQGLQFLFEYFSETQRNKGNFPGRFSGRQFSNSRSEMNVSTLELGDSALYLCASSPGTGRNTEAFFGQGTRLTVV.

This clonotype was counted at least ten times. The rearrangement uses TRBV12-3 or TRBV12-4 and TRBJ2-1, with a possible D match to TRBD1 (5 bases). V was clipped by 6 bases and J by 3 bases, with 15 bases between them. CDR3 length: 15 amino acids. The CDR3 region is CASSSPPDSYNEQFF. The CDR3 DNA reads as TGTGCCAGCAGCTCCCCCCCTGACAGCTACAATGAGCAGTTCTTC.

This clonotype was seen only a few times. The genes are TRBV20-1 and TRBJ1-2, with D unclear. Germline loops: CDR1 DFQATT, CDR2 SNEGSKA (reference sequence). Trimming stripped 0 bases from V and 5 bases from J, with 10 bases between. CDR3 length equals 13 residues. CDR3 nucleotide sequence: TGCAGTGCTAGAGATTACGAAGGGTATGGCTACACCTTC. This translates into CSARDYEGYGYTF.